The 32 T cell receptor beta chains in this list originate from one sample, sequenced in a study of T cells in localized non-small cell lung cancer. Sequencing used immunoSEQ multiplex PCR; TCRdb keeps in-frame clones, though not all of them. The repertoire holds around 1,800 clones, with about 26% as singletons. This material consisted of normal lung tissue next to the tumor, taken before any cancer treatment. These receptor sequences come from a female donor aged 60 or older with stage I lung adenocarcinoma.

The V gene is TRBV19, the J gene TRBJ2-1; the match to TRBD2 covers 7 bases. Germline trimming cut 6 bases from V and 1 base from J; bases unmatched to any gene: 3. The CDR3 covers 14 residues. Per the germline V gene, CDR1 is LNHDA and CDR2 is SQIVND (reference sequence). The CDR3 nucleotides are TGTGCCAGTAGGCCTAGCGGTTCCTACAATGAGCAGTTCTTC. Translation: CASRPSGSYNEQFF.

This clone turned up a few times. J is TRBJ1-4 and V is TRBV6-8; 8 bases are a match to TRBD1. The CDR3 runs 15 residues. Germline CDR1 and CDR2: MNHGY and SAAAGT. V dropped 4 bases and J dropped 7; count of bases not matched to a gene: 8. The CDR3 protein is CASSFFGTGGEKLFF. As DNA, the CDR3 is TGTGCCAGCAGTTTTTTCGGGACAGGTGGTGAAAAACTGTTTTTT.

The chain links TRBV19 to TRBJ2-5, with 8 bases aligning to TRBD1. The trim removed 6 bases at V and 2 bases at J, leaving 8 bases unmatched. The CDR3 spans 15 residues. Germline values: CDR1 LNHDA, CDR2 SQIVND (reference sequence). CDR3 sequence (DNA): TGTGCCAGTAGGCTACAGGGGGGCCCGCAAGAGACCCAGTACTTC. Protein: CASRLQGGPQETQYF.

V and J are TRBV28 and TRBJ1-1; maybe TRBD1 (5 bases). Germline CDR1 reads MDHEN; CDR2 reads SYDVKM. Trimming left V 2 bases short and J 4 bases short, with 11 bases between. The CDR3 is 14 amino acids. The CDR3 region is CASSLTQGVTEAFF. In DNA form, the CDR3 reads TGTGCCAGCAGTTTAACCCAGGGCGTCACTGAAGCTTTCTTT. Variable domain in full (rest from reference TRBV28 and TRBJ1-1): DVKVTQSSRYLVKRTGEKVFLECVQDMDHENMFWYRQDPGLGLRLIYFSYDVKMKEKGDIPEGYSVSREKKERFSLILESASTNQTSMYLCASSLTQGVTEAFFGQGTRLTVV.

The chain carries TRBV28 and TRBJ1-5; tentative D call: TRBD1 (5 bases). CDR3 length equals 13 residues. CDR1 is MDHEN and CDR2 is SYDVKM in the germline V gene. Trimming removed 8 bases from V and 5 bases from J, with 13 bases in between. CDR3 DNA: TGTGCCAGCTCGGGGGGGAGAGATCAGCCCCAGCATTTT. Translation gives CASSGGRDQPQHF. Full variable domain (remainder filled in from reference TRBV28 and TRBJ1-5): DVKVTQSSRYLVKRTGEKVFLECVQDMDHENMFWYRQDPGLGLRLIYFSYDVKMKEKGDIPEGYSVSREKKERFSLILESASTNQTSMYLCASSGGRDQPQHFGDGTRLSIL.

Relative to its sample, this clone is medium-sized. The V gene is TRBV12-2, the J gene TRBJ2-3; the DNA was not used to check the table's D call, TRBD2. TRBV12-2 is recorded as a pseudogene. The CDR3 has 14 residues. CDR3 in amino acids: CAGGLAGGPDTQYF. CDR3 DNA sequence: TGTGCCGGAGGACTAGCGGGAGGACCAGATACGCAGTATTTT.

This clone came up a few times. CDR3 loop: CASSLLSGGDTGELFF. The CDR3 region has the DNA TGTGCCAGCAGCTTATTAAGCGGGGGAGACACCGGGGAGCTGTTTTTT. This chain uses TRBV11-3 with TRBJ2-2; 8 bases line up with TRBD2. This CDR3 spans 16 amino acids. The V gene end was trimmed by 2 bases and the J gene end by 3 bases; junction bases not matched to a gene: 5. CDR1 SGHNT and CDR2 YENEEA come from the germline V gene.

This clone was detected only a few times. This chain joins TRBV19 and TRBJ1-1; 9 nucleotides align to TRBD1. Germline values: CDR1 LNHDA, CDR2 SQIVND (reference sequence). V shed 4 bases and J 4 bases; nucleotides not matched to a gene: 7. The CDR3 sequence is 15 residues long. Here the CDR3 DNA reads TGTGCCAGTAGTAGAAGGGACAGGGAGGCCACTGAAGCTTTCTTT. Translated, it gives CASSRRDREATEAFF.

DNA for the CDR3: TGTGCCAGCAGTGGCGGGGGGGGCAGGTACGAGCAGTACTTC. This codes for CASSGGGGRYEQYF. The chain has TRBV28 and TRBJ2-7, with 9 nucleotides matching TRBD2. Trimming at V came to 5 bases and at J to 4 bases, leaving 6 bases not matched to a gene. CDR1 and CDR2 from the germline V gene are MDHEN and SYDVKM. The CDR3 is made up of 14 amino acids.

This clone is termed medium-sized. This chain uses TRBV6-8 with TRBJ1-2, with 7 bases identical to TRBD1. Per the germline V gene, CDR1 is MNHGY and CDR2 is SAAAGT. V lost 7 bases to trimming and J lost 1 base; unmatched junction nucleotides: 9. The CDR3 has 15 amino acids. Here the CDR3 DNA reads TGTGCCAGCAAGTCAGGGGGAAACTATAACTATGGCTACACCTTC. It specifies CASKSGGNYNYGYTF.

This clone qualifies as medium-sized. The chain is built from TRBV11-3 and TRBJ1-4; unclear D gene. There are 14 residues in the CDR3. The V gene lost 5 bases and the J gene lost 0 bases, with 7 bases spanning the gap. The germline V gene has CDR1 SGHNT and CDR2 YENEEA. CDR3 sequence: CASSPTSTNEKLFF. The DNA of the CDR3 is TGTGCCAGCAGCCCTACTTCAACTAATGAAAAACTGTTTTTT.

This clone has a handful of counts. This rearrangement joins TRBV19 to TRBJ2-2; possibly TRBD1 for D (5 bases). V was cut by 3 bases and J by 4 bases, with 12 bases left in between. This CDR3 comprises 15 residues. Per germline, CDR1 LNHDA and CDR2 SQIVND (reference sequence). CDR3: CASSISHRTTGELFF. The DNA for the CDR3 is TGTGCCAGTAGTATTAGTCACAGGACCACCGGGGAGCTGTTTTTT.

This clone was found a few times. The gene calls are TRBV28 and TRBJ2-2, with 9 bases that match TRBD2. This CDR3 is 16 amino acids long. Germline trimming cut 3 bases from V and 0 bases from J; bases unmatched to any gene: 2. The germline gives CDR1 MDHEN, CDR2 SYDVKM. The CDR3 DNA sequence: TGTGCCAGCAGTTTGGGACTAGCTTCGAACACCGGGGAGCTGTTTTTT. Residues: CASSLGLASNTGELFF.

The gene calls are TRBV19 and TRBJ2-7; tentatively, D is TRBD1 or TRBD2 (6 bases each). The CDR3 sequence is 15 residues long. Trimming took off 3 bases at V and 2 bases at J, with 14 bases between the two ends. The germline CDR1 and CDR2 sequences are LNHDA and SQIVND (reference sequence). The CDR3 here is CASSILDGGPYEQYF. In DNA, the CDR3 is TGTGCCAGTAGTATCCTCGACGGGGGCCCCTACGAGCAGTACTTC.

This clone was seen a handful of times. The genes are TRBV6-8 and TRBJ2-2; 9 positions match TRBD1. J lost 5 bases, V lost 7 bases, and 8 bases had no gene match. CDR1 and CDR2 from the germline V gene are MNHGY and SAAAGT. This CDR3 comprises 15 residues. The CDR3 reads CASTPGQGKTGELFF. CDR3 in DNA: TGTGCCAGCACCCCCGGACAGGGGAAGACCGGGGAGCTGTTTTTT.

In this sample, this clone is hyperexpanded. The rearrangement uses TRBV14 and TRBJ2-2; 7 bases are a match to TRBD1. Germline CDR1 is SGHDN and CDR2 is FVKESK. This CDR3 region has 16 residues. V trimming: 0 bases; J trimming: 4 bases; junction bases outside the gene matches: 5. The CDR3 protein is CASSQEDRDRTGELFF. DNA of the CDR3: TGTGCCAGCAGCCAAGAAGACAGGGATCGCACCGGGGAGCTGTTTTTT.

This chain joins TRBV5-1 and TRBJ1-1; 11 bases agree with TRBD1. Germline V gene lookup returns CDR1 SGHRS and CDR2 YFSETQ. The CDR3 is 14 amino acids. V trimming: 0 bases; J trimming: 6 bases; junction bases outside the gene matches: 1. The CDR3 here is CASSLEGQGAEAFF. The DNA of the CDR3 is TGCGCCAGCAGCTTGGAGGGACAGGGGGCTGAAGCTTTCTTT.

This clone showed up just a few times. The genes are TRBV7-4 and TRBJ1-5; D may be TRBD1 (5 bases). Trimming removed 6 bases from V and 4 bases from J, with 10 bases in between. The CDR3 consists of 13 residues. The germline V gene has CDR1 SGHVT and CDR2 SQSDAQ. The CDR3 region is CASSQEGNQPQHF. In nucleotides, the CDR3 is TGTGCCAGCAGTCAAGAGGGGAATCAGCCCCAGCATTTT.

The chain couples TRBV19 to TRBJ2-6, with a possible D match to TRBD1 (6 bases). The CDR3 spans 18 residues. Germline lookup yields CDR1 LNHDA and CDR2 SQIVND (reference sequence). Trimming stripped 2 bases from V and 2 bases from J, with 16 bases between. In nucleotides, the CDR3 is TGTGCCAGTAGTATAAGCTTGGGGGCGGGTACTGGGGCCAACGTCCTGACTTTC. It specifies CASSISLGAGTGANVLTF.

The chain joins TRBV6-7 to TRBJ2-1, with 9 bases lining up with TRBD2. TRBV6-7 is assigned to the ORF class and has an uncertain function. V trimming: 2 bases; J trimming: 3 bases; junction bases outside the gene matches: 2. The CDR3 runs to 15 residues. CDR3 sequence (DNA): TGTGCCAGCAGTTACGCTAGCGGGGTCTACAATGAGCAGTTCTTC. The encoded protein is CASSYASGVYNEQFF.

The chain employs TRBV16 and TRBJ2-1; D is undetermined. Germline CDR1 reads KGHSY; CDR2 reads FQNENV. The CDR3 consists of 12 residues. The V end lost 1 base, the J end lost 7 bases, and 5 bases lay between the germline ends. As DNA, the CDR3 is TGTGCCAGCAGCCAATACGGGAATGAGCAGTTCTTC. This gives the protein CASSQYGNEQFF.

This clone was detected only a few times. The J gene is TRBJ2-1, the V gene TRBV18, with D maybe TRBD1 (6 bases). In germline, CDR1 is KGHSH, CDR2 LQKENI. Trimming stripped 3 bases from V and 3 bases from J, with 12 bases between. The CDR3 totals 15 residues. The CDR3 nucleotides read TGTGCCAGCTCACCTAACAGGGCTTTCTACAATGAGCAGTTCTTC. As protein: CASSPNRAFYNEQFF.

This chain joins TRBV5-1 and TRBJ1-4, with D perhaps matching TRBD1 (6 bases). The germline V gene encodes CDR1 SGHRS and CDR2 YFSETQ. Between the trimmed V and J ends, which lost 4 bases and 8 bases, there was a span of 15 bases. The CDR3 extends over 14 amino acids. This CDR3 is CASSPGQRGEKLFF. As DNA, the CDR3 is TGCGCCAGCAGCCCAGGACAGAGGGGGGAAAAACTGTTTTTT.

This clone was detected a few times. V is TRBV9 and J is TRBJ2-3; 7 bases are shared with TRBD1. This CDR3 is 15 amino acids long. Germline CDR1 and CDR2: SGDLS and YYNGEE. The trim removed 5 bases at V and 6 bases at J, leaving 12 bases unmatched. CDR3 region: CASSEEGRGSDTQYF. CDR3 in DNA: TGTGCCAGCAGTGAAGAGGGCAGGGGGTCGGATACGCAGTATTTT.

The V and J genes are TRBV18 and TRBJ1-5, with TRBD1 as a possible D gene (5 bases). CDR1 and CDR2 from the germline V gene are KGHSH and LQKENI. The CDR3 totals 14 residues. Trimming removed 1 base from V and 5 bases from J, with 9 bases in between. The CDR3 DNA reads TGTGCCAGCTCACCACAGGGGTCCCATCAGCCCCAGCATTTT. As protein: CASSPQGSHQPQHF. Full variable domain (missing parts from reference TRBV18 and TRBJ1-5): NAGVMQNPRHLVRRRGQEARLRCSPMKGHSHVYWYRQLPEEGLKFMVYLQKENIIDESGMPKERFSAEFPKEGPSILRIQQVVRGDSAAYFCASSPQGSHQPQHFGDGTRLSIL.

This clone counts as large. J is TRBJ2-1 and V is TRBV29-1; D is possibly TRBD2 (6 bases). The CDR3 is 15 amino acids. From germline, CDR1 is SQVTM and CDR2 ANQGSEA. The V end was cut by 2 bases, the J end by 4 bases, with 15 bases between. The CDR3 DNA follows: TGCAGCGTTGAAATTTGGGACTCAAAATACAATGAGCAGTTCTTC. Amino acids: CSVEIWDSKYNEQFF.

The CDR3 DNA follows: TGTGCCAGCAGCCAATCGGGGGCGAACACCGGGGAGCTGTTTTTT. Encoded protein: CASSQSGANTGELFF. This chain links TRBV9 with TRBJ2-2; TRBD2 might be the D (6 bases). Germline-derived CDR1 and CDR2 are SGDLS and YYNGEE. V lost 4 bases and J 0 bases, leaving 10 bases between the germline ends. The CDR3 sequence is 15 residues long.

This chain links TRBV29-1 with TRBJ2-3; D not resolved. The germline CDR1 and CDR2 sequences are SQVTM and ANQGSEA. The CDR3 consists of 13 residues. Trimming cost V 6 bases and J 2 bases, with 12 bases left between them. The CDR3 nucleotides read TGCAGCGTCTTAATTCTCTTCACAGATACGCAGTATTTT. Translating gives CSVLILFTDTQYF.

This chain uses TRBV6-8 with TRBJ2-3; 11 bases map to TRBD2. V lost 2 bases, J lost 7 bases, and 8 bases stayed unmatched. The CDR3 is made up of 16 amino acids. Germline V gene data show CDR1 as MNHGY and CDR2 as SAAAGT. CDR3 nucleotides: TGTGCCAGCAGTTACGTCCTAGCGGGGGGACGAAATACGCAGTATTTT. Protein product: CASSYVLAGGRNTQYF.

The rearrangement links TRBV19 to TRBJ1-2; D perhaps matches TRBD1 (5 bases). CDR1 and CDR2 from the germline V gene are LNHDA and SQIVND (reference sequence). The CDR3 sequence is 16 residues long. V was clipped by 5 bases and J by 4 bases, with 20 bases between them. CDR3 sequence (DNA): TGTGCCAGTAGTGCCCGCCTAGGGGTTTTAAGCTATGGCTACACCTTC. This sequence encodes CASSARLGVLSYGYTF.

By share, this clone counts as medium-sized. CDR3 loop: CASSDRQGSYGYTF. Here the CDR3 DNA reads TGTGCCAGCAGTGATCGACAGGGGAGCTATGGCTACACCTTC. This chain links TRBV6-8 with TRBJ1-2; 8 bases are a match to TRBD1. Per germline, CDR1 MNHGY and CDR2 SAAAGT. This CDR3 spans 14 amino acids. The V gene end was trimmed by 5 bases and the J gene end by 4 bases; junction bases not matched to a gene: 6.

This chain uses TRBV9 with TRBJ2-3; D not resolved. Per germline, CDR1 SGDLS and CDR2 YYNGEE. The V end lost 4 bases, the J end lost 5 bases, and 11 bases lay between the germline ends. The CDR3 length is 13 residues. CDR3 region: CASSSTSGDTQYF. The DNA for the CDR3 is TGTGCCAGCAGCTCTACCTCAGGAGATACGCAGTATTTT.